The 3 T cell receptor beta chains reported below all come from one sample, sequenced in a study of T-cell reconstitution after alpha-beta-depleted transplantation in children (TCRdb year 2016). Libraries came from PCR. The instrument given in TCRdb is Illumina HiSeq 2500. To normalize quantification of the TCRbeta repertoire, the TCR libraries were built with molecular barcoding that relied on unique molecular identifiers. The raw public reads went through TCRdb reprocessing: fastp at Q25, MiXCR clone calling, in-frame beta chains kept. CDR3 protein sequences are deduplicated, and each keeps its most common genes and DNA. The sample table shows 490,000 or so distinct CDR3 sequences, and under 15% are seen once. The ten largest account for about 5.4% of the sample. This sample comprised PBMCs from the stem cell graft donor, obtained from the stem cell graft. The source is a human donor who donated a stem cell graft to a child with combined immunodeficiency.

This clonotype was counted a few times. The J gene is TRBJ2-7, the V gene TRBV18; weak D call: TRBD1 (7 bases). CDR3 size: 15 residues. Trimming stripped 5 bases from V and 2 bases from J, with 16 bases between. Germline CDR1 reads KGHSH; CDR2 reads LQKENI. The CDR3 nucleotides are TGTGCCAGCTCAAGAGGCGGGACAGCGCCCTACGAGCAGTACTTC. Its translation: CASSRGGTAPYEQYF.

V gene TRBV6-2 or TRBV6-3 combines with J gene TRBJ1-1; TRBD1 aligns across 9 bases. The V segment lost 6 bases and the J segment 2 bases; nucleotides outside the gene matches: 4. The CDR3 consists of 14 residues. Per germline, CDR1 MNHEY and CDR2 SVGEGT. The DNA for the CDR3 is TGTGCCAGCAGAAGGGACAGGGAAAACACTGAAGCTTTCTTT. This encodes CASRRDRENTEAFF.

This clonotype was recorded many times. CDR3 nucleotide sequence: TGTGCCAGCAGTGCGACTAGCGGGGTCCTCAATGAGCAGTTCTTC. This encodes CASSATSGVLNEQFF. The chain is built from TRBV6-1 and TRBJ2-1, with 11 positions matching TRBD2. Germline loops: CDR1 MNHNS, CDR2 SASEGT. Trimming removed 4 bases from V and 6 bases from J; junction bases left unmatched: 5. CDR3 length equals 15 residues.